The 27 T cell receptor beta chains below all came from one sample that was sequenced in a study of blood T cells in healthy people across ages. A second 7 to 11 cycle PCR used barcoded and J-beta primers. TCRdb called the 5' RACE reads again in MiXCR, with one record for every CDR3 protein. The sample comprises 450,000 to 650,000 distinct CDR3 sequences, less than 25% of which are singletons, and around 10% rests with the top ten. The same specimen was also included in a second study, on T cells of mothers and their children.

Input material: blood. All receptors come from a boy aged 5-17 years in good health.

This clonotype was counted only a few times. J is TRBJ2-1 and V is TRBV7-2; 7 bases align to TRBD1. CDR1 and CDR2 (germline): SGHTA, FQGNSA. The CDR3 sequence is 15 residues long. V lost 7 bases, J lost 3 bases, and 9 bases stayed unmatched. The CDR3 region is CASTLTGVGYNEQFF. CDR3 in DNA: TGTGCCAGCACCCTAACAGGGGTGGGCTACAATGAGCAGTTCTTC.

This clonotype came up a few times. The genes are TRBV28 and TRBJ2-7; D possibly matches TRBD1 or TRBD2 (5 bases each). Between the trimmed V and J ends, which lost 6 bases and 0 bases, there was a span of 15 bases. Germline CDR1 MDHEN, CDR2 SYDVKM. This CDR3 has 15 amino acids. CDR3: CASRVPGPGSYEQYF. CDR3 in DNA: TGTGCCAGCAGAGTTCCGGGACCCGGCTCCTACGAGCAGTACTTC.

The chain carries TRBV28 and TRBJ2-7; 9 bases match TRBD2. The CDR3 is 12 amino acids. Looked up from germline, CDR1 is MDHEN and CDR2 is SYDVKM. V trimming: 10 bases; J trimming: 2 bases; junction bases outside the gene matches: 3. CDR3 sequence reads: CATRLAAYEQYF. CDR3 nucleotide sequence: TGTGCCACTCGACTAGCGGCCTACGAGCAGTACTTC. The entire variable domain, with the rest obtained from reference TRBV28 and TRBJ2-7, is as follows: DVKVTQSSRYLVKRTGEKVFLECVQDMDHENMFWYRQDPGLGLRLIYFSYDVKMKEKGDIPEGYSVSREKKERFSLILESASTNQTSMYLCATRLAAYEQYFGPGTRLTVT.

This clonotype was seen a few times. The V and J genes are TRBV7-2 and TRBJ1-1, with D maybe TRBD1 (5 bases). CDR1 and CDR2 (germline): SGHTA, FQGNSA. CDR3 length: 14 residues. The V and J ends lost 5 bases and 3 bases respectively, with 13 bases between them. The CDR3 nucleotides are TGTGCCAGCAGCCCATATGGACAAGACACTGAAGCTTTCTTT. Protein sequence: CASSPYGQDTEAFF.

This clonotype was detected a few times. The junction departs from the called germline gene at one end, perhaps through a read error. CDR3 sequence (DNA): TGTGCCAGCAGCTTAGTGACAGCGGGGGGGCTCCTACCGGGAAATGAGCAGCTCTTC. As protein: CASSLVTAGGLLPGNEQLF. V gene TRBV7-2 combines with J gene TRBJ2-1; 10 positions match TRBD2. The CDR3 extends over 19 amino acids. The V gene's germline CDR1 is SGHTA and CDR2 FQGNSA.

V and J are TRBV5-1 and TRBJ1-6; 7 bases fit TRBD1. CDR3 length: 14 residues. Trimming took 4 bases from V and 5 from J; bases not matched to a gene: 3. The germline CDR1 and CDR2 sequences are SGHRS and YFSETQ. CDR3 loop: CASSPGQDNSPLHF. CDR3 coding DNA: TGCGCCAGCAGCCCAGGACAGGATAATTCACCCCTCCACTTT.

The chain recombines TRBV29-1 with TRBJ2-1, with a possible D match to TRBD1 (6 bases). The ends were cut back, 7 bases at V and 7 bases at J, with 11 bases in the middle. The CDR3 loop spans 11 amino acids. Germline assignment: CDR1 SQVTM and CDR2 ANQGSEA. In DNA, the CDR3 is TGCAGCGCTGATACAGGGAATGAGCAGTTCTTC. This codes for CSADTGNEQFF.

Here the CDR3 DNA reads TGTGCCAGCACTACCCCCGACAGGGGGCTCAATGAGCAGTTCTTC. Translating gives CASTTPDRGLNEQFF. The genes are TRBV6-6 and TRBJ2-1; 10 bases line up with TRBD1. Unmatched junction bases numbered 9, after V lost 7 bases and J lost 6 bases. This CDR3 spans 15 amino acids. From germline, CDR1 is MNHNY and CDR2 SVGAGI (reference sequence).

The J gene is TRBJ1-4, the V gene TRBV18; D uncertain. CDR3 length: 13 amino acids. In germline, CDR1 is KGHSH, CDR2 LQKENI. Trimming shortened V by 4 bases and J by 3 bases, and 6 bases separated the two germline ends. In nucleotides, the CDR3 is TGTGCCAGCTCACGTGGGGCTAATGAAAAACTGTTTTTT. It is translated as CASSRGANEKLFF.

This chain links TRBV13 with TRBJ2-5, with a tentative D call TRBD1 (5 bases). The end of the DNA fits TRBJ2-1 better, so the J call may be wrong. Germline CDR1 and CDR2: PRHDT and FYEKMQ (reference sequence). The CDR3 loop spans 12 amino acids. CDR3 in DNA: TGTGCCAGCAGCTTTTCTCGACAGGAGCAGTTCTTC. It yields the protein CASSFSRQEQFF.

This CDR3 is CSVDRQGSLGETQYF. CDR3 bases: TGCAGCGTTGATAGGCAGGGGAGCCTGGGCGAGACCCAGTACTTC. J is TRBJ2-5 and V is TRBV29-1, with a possible D match to TRBD1 (6 bases). CDR3 length equals 15 residues. Germline CDR1 SQVTM, CDR2 ANQGSEA. Deletions cut 3 bases from V and 5 bases from J, with 19 bases between.

The gene calls are TRBV13 and TRBJ2-7; 10 bases align to TRBD2. V trimming: 5 bases; J trimming: 0 bases; junction bases outside the gene matches: 7. The CDR3 extends over 16 amino acids. CDR1 and CDR2 from the germline V gene are PRHDT and FYEKMQ (reference sequence). The CDR3 reads CASSPTGTSVSYEQYF. The CDR3 nucleotides are TGTGCCAGCAGCCCGACCGGGACTAGCGTCTCCTACGAGCAGTACTTC.

This clonotype appeared a few times. V gene TRBV28 combines with J gene TRBJ2-5; 10 bases match TRBD1. V shed 6 bases, J shed 6 bases, and the junction held 7 bases outside the gene matches. CDR3 length: 14 amino acids. CDR1 and CDR2 (germline): MDHEN, SYDVKM. CDR3 residues: CASRPGTGVQTQYF. The CDR3 DNA reads TGTGCCAGCAGACCAGGGACAGGGGTACAGACCCAGTACTTC.

This sequence joins TRBV4-3 and TRBJ2-3; the match to TRBD2 covers 8 bases. The V gene end was trimmed by 0 bases and the J gene end by 12 bases; junction bases not matched to a gene: 8. CDR1 is LGHNA, CDR2 YSLEER, per germline. The CDR3 contains 14 residues. This chain's CDR3 is CASSQDLSGGQQYF. The CDR3 DNA reads as TGCGCCAGCAGCCAAGATCTGAGCGGGGGCCAACAGTATTTT.

This chain uses TRBV28 with TRBJ2-2; 9 bases are shared with TRBD1. Looked up from germline, CDR1 is MDHEN and CDR2 is SYDVKM. The CDR3 runs 16 residues. Trimming cost V 5 bases and J 1 base; bases outside gene matches: 5. CDR3 bases: TGTGCCAGCAGTACTGGGGACAGGGAGAACACCGGGGAGCTGTTTTTT. It specifies CASSTGDRENTGELFF.

This clonotype was counted only a few times. The chain employs TRBV7-3 and TRBJ2-2; 10 nucleotides agree with TRBD2. The V gene's germline CDR1 is SGHTA and CDR2 FQGTGA. The V gene end was trimmed by 5 bases and the J gene end by 4 bases; junction bases not matched to a gene: 4. This CDR3 region has 15 residues. CDR3 sequence: CASSELAGGTGELFF. CDR3 DNA sequence: TGTGCCAGCAGCGAGTTAGCGGGGGGCACCGGGGAGCTGTTTTTT. The full variable domain, in which reference TRBV7-3 and TRBJ2-2 provide the parts outside the CDR3, is GAGVSQTPSNKVTEKGKYVELRCDPISGHTALYWYRQSLGQGPEFLIYFQGTGAADDSGLPNDRFFAVRPEGSVSTLKIQRTERGDSAVYLCASSELAGGTGELFFGEGSRLTVL.

The CDR3 loop reads CAGGQGPETQYF. The CDR3 DNA follows: TGCGCCGGAGGACAGGGCCCCGAGACCCAGTACTTC. This sequence joins TRBV10-2 and TRBJ2-5, with 8 bases aligning to TRBD1. Germline V gene lookup returns CDR1 WSHSY and CDR2 SAAADI. Trimming cost V 11 bases and J 5 bases; bases outside gene matches: 7. The CDR3 contains 12 residues.

A few counts support this clonotype. The J gene is TRBJ2-5, the V gene TRBV10-3; possibly TRBD1 or TRBD2 for D (5 bases each). Germline V CDR1 and CDR2: ENHRY, SYGVKD. CDR3 size: 14 residues. V lost 3 bases to trimming and J lost 11 bases, with 19 bases between them. The CDR3 region has the DNA TGTGCCATCAGTGACCCGGGACGGTTGAAGGAGCAGTACTTC. It encodes CAISDPGRLKEQYF.

The chain links TRBV9 to TRBJ1-1, with a tentative D call TRBD1 (6 bases). This CDR3 is built from 15 residues. V was clipped by 0 bases and J by 1 base, with 10 bases between them. The V gene's germline CDR1 is SGDLS and CDR2 YYNGEE. In DNA form, the CDR3 reads TGTGCCAGCAGCGTAGCTACCAGGGGGAACACTGAAGCTTTCTTT. Amino acids: CASSVATRGNTEAFF.

In its sample, this clonotype was seen a few times. The gene calls are TRBV5-1 and TRBJ2-5; a possible D gene is TRBD1 (6 bases). This CDR3 comprises 16 residues. Germline CDR1 and CDR2: SGHRS and YFSETQ. V was clipped by 0 bases and J by 1 base, with 13 bases between them. CDR3 bases: TGCGCCAGCAGCTTGGCCTCCATAGGGGGCCAAGAGACCCAGTACTTC. Translated, it gives CASSLASIGGQETQYF.

The chain combines TRBV30 with TRBJ2-1, with TRBD2 identical over 14 bases. Unmatched junction bases numbered 11, after V lost 8 bases and J lost 8 bases. The CDR3 sequence is 15 residues long. Per germline, CDR1 GTSNPN and CDR2 SVGIG (reference sequence). The CDR3 DNA follows: TGTGCCCTACGGACTAGCGGGAGGTTGGGACATGAGCAGTTCTTC. Protein: CALRTSGRLGHEQFF.

In its sample, this clonotype was seen a few times. This sequence joins TRBV15 and TRBJ2-5; 7 bases align to TRBD1. The V gene's germline CDR1 is LNHNV and CDR2 YYDKDF (reference sequence). J gave up 5 bases and V 3 bases, and 12 bases lay outside the gene matches. The length of the CDR3 is 16 residues. The CDR3 region has the DNA TGTGCCACCAGCAGGGGAAGACAGGGCGGCTGGGAGACCCAGTACTTC. Its protein is CATSRGRQGGWETQYF.

This chain links TRBV4-1 with TRBJ2-1; D perhaps matches TRBD2 (6 bases). Germline loops: CDR1 MGHRA, CDR2 YSYEKL. V was pared by 3 bases and J by 4 bases, with 16 bases between. The CDR3 consists of 16 residues. CDR3 in amino acids: CASSHIAEWGYNEQFF. CDR3 DNA: TGCGCCAGCAGCCACATAGCGGAGTGGGGGTACAATGAGCAGTTCTTC.

This clonotype has just a few counts. V gene TRBV6-7 combines with J gene TRBJ1-5, with 7 bases fitting TRBD1. TRBV6-7 is identified as an open reading frame with a role that is uncertain. This CDR3 region has 15 residues. V was pared by 7 bases and J by 2 bases, with 8 bases of the junction left unmatched. CDR3 sequence: CASIKGGLGNQPQHF. The CDR3 DNA is TGTGCCAGCATTAAAGGGGGCCTAGGCAATCAGCCCCAGCATTTT.

This chain joins TRBV7-2 and TRBJ1-2; perhaps TRBD1 as D (6 bases). CDR1 is SGHTA, CDR2 FQGNSA, per germline. The CDR3 sequence is 12 residues long. V was clipped by 5 bases and J by 9 bases, with 13 bases between them. DNA of the CDR3: TGTGCCAGCAGCCCACAGGGCCAGAGCTACACCTTC. Encoded protein: CASSPQGQSYTF.

The gene calls are TRBV5-6 and TRBJ2-5; 7 bases map to TRBD1. CDR3 length: 15 residues. CDR1 and CDR2 from the germline V gene are SGHDT and YYEEEE. The ends lost 3 bases at V and 2 bases at J; junction bases unmatched: 7. The CDR3 DNA sequence: TGTGCCAGCAGCTCCTCGGCAGGGGGTCAAGAGACCCAGTACTTC. Its translation is CASSSSAGGQETQYF. Filled out from reference TRBV5-6 and TRBJ2-5, the complete variable domain reads DAGVTQSPTHLIKTRGQQVTLRCSPKSGHDTVSWYQQALGQGPQFIFQYYEEEERQRGNFPDRFSGHQFPNYSSELNVNALLLGDSALYLCASSSSAGGQETQYFGPGTRLLVL.

V is TRBV5-5 and J is TRBJ2-7; TRBD2 is a possible D gene (6 bases). Germline values: CDR1 SGHKS, CDR2 YYEKEE (reference sequence). Trimming removed 2 bases from V and 7 bases from J, with 13 bases in between. This CDR3 is 13 amino acids long. CDR3 nucleotide sequence: TGTGCCAGCAGCTTAATGTCAGGGAGGGAGCAGTACTTC. Protein sequence: CASSLMSGREQYF.